Listed below are T cell receptor beta chains from one sample, sequenced in a study of spatial heterogeneity in lung cancer. TCRdb used MiXCR to reprocess the 5' RACE reads, holding one entry per CDR3 protein. Among roughly 48,000 distinct CDR3 sequences listed, approximately 5% were seen once. Material: PBMCs, obtained at surgery. The receptor source for this set is a male donor with early-stage non-small cell lung cancer. CDR3s include the opening cysteine and the closing phenylalanine or tryptophan. Fields, in order: V gene, J gene, D gene, CDR3 protein. The D gene is left open where the match is weak.

TRBV7-9	TRBJ2-6	TRBD1	CASSLRDSWTSGANVLTF
TRBV9	TRBJ2-1	TRBD1	CASSSRTGYNEQFF
TRBV27	TRBJ2-7	TRBD2	CASSLWREDSSYEQYF
TRBV20-1	TRBJ2-5	.	CSCHRQETQYF
TRBV20-1	TRBJ2-5	TRBD1	CSARRATGAGETQYF
TRBV28	TRBJ1-2	.	CASSLDGYTF
TRBV3-1	TRBJ2-7	TRBD2	CASSQRAGAGEQYF
TRBV5-1	TRBJ2-6	.	CASSPTGTYPGANVLTF
TRBV7-2	TRBJ1-3	.	CASSLGPGNTIYF
TRBV19	TRBJ1-2	.	CASNPPEGYYGYTF
TRBV27	TRBJ1-1	.	CASNKHPTKTEAFF
TRBV6-5	TRBJ2-1	.	CASRVEGVSSYNEQFF
TRBV21-1	TRBJ1-5	.	CASSKDTFNQPQHF
TRBV30	TRBJ1-1	.	CAWRYLGNTEAFF
TRBV7-9	TRBJ2-2	.	CASSAQVMMGTTGELFF
TRBV5-1	TRBJ2-3	.	CASSFGSPSTDTQYF
TRBV5-4	TRBJ2-1	.	CASSLTGNEQFF
TRBV5-1	TRBJ2-2	.	CASREGANTGELFF
TRBV7-2	TRBJ2-1	TRBD2	CASSLVLLGGSPYNEQFF
TRBV20-1	TRBJ2-5	.	CRAVWGETQYF
TRBV18	TRBJ2-7	TRBD1	CASSRGTGDIGEQYF
TRBV3-1	TRBJ1-5	.	CASGENTIQPQHF
TRBV5-1	TRBJ2-3	TRBD2	CASSRTLHKAGALGDTQYF
TRBV5-1	TRBJ2-2	.	CASSELPSFLNTGELFF
TRBV7-9	TRBJ2-1	TRBD2	CASSLAGGAGAVNNEQFF
TRBV29-1	TRBJ1-4	.	CSVVEDTTNEKLFF
TRBV19	TRBJ2-7	TRBD1	CASSPTRTGAKYEQYF
TRBV5-6	TRBJ2-2	TRBD2	CASSNARTSLTGELFF
TRBV10-2	TRBJ1-4	.	CASSESTATTNEKLFF
TRBV20-1	TRBJ2-1	.	CSAHLRDSSYNEQFF
TRBV19	TRBJ2-5	TRBD1	CASNDRGRETQYF
TRBV7-9	TRBJ2-3	.	CASSLVDPGRWSTDTQYF
TRBV4-3	TRBJ2-3	.	CASSQGAAGSVDTQYF
TRBV10-3	TRBJ2-1	TRBD2	CAISGISGSNYNEQFF